Each of the 6 T cell receptor beta chains below was sequenced from the same sample in a study of T cells in women clearing cervical HPV infection. Method: immunoSEQ multiplex PCR; TCRdb's copy keeps in-frame clones and lacks some. The sample includes some 40,000 clones. Sequences were obtained from blood buffy coat. These receptors were collected from a woman between 18 and 69 years old with a cervical HPV16 infection that either progressed to CIN3+ or cleared (not recorded which).

Concerning this clone: The CDR3 is cut off 3 residues early in the read; its end comes from the germline J gene. V usage is TRBV5-1 and J usage is TRBJ1-2, with D tentatively TRBD1 (6 bases). The CDR3 covers 13 residues. Trimming removed 0 bases at V and 7 bases at J, with 10 bases between. Germline CDR1 is SGHRS and CDR2 is YFSETQ. Here the CDR3 reads CASSLEGVSGYTF. CDR3 DNA (partial): TGCGCCAGCAGCTTGGAGGGGGTGAGTGGC.

Of note for this clone: With the read ending 3 residues before the CDR3 end, the germline J gene is used to fill in that end. This chain connects TRBV6-2 or TRBV6-3 to TRBJ2-3, with D maybe TRBD2 (5 bases). Germline lookup yields CDR1 MNHEY and CDR2 SVGEGT. The CDR3 consists of 13 residues. CDR3 amino acids: CARIEGVNQPQYF. CDR3 bases read: TGTGCCCGCATTGAGGGCGTCAATCAGCCG.

Comments on this clone: The read ends 3 residues early relative to the CDR3; the germline J gene fills the gap. The chain couples TRBV5-1 to TRBJ2-3; tentative D call: TRBD1 (5 bases). The CDR3 sequence is 14 residues long. V gave up 4 bases and J gave up 2 bases, with 11 bases separating them. Germline V CDR1 and CDR2: SGHRS, YFSETQ. This chain's CDR3 is CASSLTETTDTQYF. CDR3 DNA (partial): TGCGCCAGCAGCCTGACAGAGACCACAGATACG.

A note on this clone: Read coverage stops 3 residues before the CDR3 terminus; the germline J gene supplies the remainder. The chain links TRBV12-3 or TRBV12-4 to TRBJ2-1, with a tentative D call TRBD2 (5 bases). The CDR3 has 12 residues. Between the trimmed V and J ends, which lost 5 bases and 7 bases, there was a span of 9 bases. CDR3 bases read: TGTGCCAGCAGTCCGACGGGGAATGAG. Protein product: CASSPTGNE. The full CDR3 protein is CASSPTGNEQFF.

Concerning this clone itself: The CDR3 end lies 3 residues beyond the end of the read and is filled in from the germline J gene. This chain links TRBV4-1 with TRBJ2-6; the match to TRBD1 covers 7 bases. This CDR3 is built from 18 residues. Germline V lookup: CDR1 MGHRA, CDR2 YSYEKL. The ends lost 3 bases at V and 1 base at J; junction bases unmatched: 9. The CDR3 loop is CASSQPGQRPSGANVLTF. The CDR3 bases that were read are TGCGCCAGCAGCCAGCCGGGACAGCGACCTTCTGGGGCCAACGTC.

Worth noting for this clone: The read gets to within 3 residues of the CDR3 end, and the germline J gene fills in the rest. The chain is built from TRBV29-1 and TRBJ2-5, with TRBD2 as a possible D gene (5 bases). The CDR3 covers 13 residues. CDR1 is SQVTM, CDR2 ANQGSEA, per germline. The covered CDR3 bases are TGCAGCGTTGAAGAGAGGGCCGGAGATACC. This sequence encodes CSVEERAGDT. The CDR3 reads in full as CSVEERAGDTQYF.